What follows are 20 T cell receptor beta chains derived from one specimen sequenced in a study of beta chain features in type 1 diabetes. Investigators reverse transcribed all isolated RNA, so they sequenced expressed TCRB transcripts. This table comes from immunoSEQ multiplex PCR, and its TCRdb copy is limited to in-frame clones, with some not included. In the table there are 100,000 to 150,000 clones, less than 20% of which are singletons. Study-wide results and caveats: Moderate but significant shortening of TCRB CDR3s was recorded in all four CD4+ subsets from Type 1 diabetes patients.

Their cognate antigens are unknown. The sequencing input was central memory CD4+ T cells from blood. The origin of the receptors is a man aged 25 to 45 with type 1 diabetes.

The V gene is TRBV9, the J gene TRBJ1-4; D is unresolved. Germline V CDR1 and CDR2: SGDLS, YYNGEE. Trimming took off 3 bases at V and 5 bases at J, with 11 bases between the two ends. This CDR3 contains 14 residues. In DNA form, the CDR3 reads TGTGCCAGCAGCGACCCGACGGGAAATGAAAAACTGTTTTTT. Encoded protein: CASSDPTGNEKLFF.

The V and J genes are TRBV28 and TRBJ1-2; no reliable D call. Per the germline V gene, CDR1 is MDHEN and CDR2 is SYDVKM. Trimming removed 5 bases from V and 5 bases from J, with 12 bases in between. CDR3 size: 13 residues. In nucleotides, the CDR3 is TGTGCCAGCAGTCTAGGCCTAGAGTATGGCTACACCTTC. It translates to CASSLGLEYGYTF.

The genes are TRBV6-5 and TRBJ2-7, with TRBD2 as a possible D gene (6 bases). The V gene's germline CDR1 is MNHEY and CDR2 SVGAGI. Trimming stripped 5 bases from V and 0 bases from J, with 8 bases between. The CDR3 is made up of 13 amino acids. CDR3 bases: TGTGCCAGCAGTCCGGGACTCTCCTACGAGCAGTACTTC. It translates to CASSPGLSYEQYF.

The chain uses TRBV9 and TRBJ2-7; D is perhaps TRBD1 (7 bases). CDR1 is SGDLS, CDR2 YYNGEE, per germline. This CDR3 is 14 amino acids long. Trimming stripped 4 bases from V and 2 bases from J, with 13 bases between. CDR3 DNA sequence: TGTGCCAGCAGCCCCCCAGGGGGGACCTACGAGCAGTACTTC. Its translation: CASSPPGGTYEQYF.

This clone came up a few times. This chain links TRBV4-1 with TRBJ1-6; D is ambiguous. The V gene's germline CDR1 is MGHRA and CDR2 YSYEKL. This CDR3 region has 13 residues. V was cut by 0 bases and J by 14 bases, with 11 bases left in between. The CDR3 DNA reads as TGCGCCAGCAGCCAAGATTCGGTGAAGGCCCTCCACTTT. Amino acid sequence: CASSQDSVKALHF.

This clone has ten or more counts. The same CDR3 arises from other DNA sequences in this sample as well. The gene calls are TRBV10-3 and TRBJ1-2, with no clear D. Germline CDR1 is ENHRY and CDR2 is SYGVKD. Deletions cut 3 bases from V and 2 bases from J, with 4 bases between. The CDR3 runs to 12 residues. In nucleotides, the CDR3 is TGTGCCATCAGTGACGGGAACTATGGCTACACCTTC. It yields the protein CAISDGNYGYTF.

The CDR3 is CASSSYGQGSYEQYF. CDR3 nucleotides: TGTGCCAGCAGCTCTTACGGACAGGGGTCCTACGAGCAGTACTTC. The genes are TRBV7-2 and TRBJ2-7, with 9 bases matching TRBD1. With 4 bases clipped from V and 1 base from J, the junction kept 5 bases outside the gene matches. Germline V lookup: CDR1 SGHTA, CDR2 FQGNSA. This CDR3 contains 15 residues.

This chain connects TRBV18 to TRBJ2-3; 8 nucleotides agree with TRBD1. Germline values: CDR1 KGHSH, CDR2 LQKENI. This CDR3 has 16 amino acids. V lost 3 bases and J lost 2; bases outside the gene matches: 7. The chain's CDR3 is CASSPPGGADTDTQYF. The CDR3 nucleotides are TGTGCCAGCTCACCCCCAGGGGGCGCGGACACAGATACGCAGTATTTT. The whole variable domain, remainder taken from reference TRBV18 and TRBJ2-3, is NAGVMQNPRHLVRRRGQEARLRCSPMKGHSHVYWYRQLPEEGLKFMVYLQKENIIDESGMPKERFSAEFPKEGPSILRIQQVVRGDSAAYFCASSPPGGADTDTQYFGPGTRLTVL.

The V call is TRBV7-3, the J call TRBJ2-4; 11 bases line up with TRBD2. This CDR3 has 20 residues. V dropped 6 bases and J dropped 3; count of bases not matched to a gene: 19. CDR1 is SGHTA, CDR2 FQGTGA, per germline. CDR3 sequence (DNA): TGTGCCAGCAGGCAACGACTAGCGGGGATGTGTAGGGATGGCAAAAACATTCAGTACTTC. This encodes CASRQRLAGMCRDGKNIQYF.

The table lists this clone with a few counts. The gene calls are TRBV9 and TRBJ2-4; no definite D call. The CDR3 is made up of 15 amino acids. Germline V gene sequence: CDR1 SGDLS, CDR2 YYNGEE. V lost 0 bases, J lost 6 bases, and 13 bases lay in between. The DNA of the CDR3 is TGTGCCAGCAGCGTAGGTATCAGCACCGGAAACATTCAGTACTTC. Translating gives CASSVGISTGNIQYF. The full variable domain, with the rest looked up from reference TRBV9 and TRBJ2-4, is DSGVTQTPKHLITATGQRVTLRCSPRSGDLSVYWYQQSLDQGLQFLIQYYNGEERAKGNILERFSAQQFPDLHSELNLSSLELGDSALYFCASSVGISTGNIQYFGAGTRLSVL.

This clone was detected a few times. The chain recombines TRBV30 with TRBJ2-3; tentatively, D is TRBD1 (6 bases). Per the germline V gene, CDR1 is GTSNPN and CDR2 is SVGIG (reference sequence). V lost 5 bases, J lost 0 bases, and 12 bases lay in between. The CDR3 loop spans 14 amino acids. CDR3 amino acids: CAWGTSVSTDTQYF. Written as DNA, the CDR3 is TGTGCCTGGGGGACATCAGTCAGCACAGATACGCAGTATTTT. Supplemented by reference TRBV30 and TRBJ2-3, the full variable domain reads SQTIHQWPATLVQPVGSPLSLECTVEGTSNPNLYWYRQAAGRGLQLLFYSVGIGQISSEVPQNLSASRPQDRQFILSSKKLLLSDSGFYLCAWGTSVSTDTQYFGPGTRLTVL.

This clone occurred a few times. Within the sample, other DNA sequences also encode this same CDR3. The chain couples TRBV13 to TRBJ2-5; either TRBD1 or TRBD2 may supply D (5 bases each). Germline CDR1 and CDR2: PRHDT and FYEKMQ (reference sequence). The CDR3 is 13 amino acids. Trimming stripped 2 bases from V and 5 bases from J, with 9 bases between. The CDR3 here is CASSLRGEETQYF. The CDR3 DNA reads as TGTGCCAGCAGCTTAAGAGGGGAGGAGACCCAGTACTTC.

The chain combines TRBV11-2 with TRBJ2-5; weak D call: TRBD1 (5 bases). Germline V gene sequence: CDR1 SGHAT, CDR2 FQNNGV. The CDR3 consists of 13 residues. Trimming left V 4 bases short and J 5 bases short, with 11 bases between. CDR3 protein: CASSSQGIETQYF. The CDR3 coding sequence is TGTGCCAGCAGCTCGCAGGGAATTGAGACCCAGTACTTC.

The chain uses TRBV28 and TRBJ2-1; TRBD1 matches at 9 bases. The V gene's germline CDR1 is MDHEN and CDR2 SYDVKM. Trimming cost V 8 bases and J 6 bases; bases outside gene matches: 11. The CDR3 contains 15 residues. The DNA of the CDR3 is TGTGCCAGCCTCGATGGACAGGGGTCGGTCAATGAGCAGTTCTTC. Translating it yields CASLDGQGSVNEQFF.

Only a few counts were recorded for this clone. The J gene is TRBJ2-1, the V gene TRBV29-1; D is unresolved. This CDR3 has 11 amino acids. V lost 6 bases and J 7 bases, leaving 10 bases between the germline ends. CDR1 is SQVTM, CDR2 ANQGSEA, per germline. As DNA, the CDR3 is TGCAGCGTCGATCAGGTTAATGAGCAGTTCTTC. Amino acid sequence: CSVDQVNEQFF.

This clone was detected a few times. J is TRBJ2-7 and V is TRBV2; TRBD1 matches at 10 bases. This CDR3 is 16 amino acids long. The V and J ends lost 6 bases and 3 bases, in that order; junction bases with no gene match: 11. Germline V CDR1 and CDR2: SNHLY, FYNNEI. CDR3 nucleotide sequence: TGTGCCAGCAGCCGTTCCGTTCGGGACAGGGGCTACGAGCAGTACTTC. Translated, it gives CASSRSVRDRGYEQYF.

The CDR3 here is CASSASLVEQFF. In DNA form, the CDR3 reads TGTGCCAGCAGCGCCTCCTTAGTGGAGCAGTTCTTC. The chain recombines TRBV5-4 with TRBJ2-1; no definite D call. The ends were cut back, 4 bases at V and 10 bases at J, with 12 bases in the middle. Germline V gives CDR1 SGHNT, CDR2 YYREEE (reference sequence). CDR3 length: 12 residues.

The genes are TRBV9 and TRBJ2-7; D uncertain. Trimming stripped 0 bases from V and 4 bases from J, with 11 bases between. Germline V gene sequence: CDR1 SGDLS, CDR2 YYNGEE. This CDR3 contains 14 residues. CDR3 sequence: CASSVATSNYEQYF. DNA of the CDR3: TGTGCCAGCAGCGTAGCTACCTCGAATTACGAGCAGTACTTC.

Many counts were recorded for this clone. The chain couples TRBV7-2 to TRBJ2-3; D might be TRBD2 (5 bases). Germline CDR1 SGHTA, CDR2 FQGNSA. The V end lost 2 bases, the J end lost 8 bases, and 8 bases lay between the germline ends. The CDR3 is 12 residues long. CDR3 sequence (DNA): TGTGCCAGCAGCTTACGGGATAGTACGCAGTATTTT. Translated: CASSLRDSTQYF.

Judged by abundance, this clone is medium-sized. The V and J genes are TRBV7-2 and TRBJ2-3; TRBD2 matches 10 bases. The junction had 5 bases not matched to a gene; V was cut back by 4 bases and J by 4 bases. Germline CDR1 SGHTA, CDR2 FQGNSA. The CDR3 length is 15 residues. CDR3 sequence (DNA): TGTGCCAGCAGCTACACTAGCGGGGACTCAGATACGCAGTATTTT. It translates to CASSYTSGDSDTQYF.